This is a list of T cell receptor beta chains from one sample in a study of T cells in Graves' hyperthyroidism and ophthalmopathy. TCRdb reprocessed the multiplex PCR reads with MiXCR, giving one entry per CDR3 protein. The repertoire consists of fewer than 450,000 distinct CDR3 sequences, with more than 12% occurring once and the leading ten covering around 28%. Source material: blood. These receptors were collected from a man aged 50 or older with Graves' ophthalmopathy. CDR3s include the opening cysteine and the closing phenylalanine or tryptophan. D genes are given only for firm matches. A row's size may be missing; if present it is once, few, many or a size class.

CDR3 protein: CASIGGTSNYGYTF
CDR3 DNA: TGTGCCAGTATCGGAGGCACTTCCAACTATGGCTACACCTTC
clone size: many
D gene: -
J gene: TRBJ1-2
V gene: TRBV6-1

CDR3 protein: CASSSLRDLMAYEQYF
CDR3 DNA: TGTGCCAGCAGCTCACTACGGGACCTCATGGCCTACGAGCAGTACTTC
clone size: many
D gene: -
J gene: TRBJ2-7
V gene: TRBV28

CDR3 protein: CASSAIERDTQYF
CDR3 DNA: TGTGCCAGCAGTGCCATAGAGCGAGATACGCAGTATTTT
clone size: -
D gene: -
J gene: TRBJ2-3
V gene: TRBV6-1

CDR3 protein: CASSLRGRAYGYTF
CDR3 DNA: TGTGCCAGCAGCCTCAGGGGTCGGGCCTATGGCTACACCTTC
clone size: many
D gene: -
J gene: TRBJ1-2
V gene: TRBV7-2

CDR3 protein: CASSSQGAGVHEQFF
CDR3 DNA: TGTGCCAGCAGCTCTCAAGGGGCGGGAGTTCATGAGCAGTTCTTC
clone size: many
D gene: TRBD2
J gene: TRBJ2-1
V gene: TRBV11-3

CDR3 protein: CASSVGAGSTDTQYF
CDR3 DNA: TGTGCCAGCAGCGTAGGGGCAGGGAGCACAGATACGCAGTATTTT
clone size: few
D gene: -
J gene: TRBJ2-3
V gene: TRBV9

CDR3 protein: CASSVLLPSGRGTYEQYF
CDR3 DNA: TGTGCCAGTAGTGTTTTGCTCCCCTCGGGACGGGGAACCTACGAGCAGTACTTC
clone size: many
D gene: -
J gene: TRBJ2-7
V gene: TRBV19

CDR3 protein: CSVADGSYEQYF
CDR3 DNA: TGCAGCGTGGCTGACGGGTCCTACGAGCAGTACTTC
clone size: many
D gene: -
J gene: TRBJ2-7
V gene: TRBV29-1

CDR3 protein: CASSIRQNPYEQYF
CDR3 DNA: TGTGCCAGCAGCATTAGACAGAACCCCTACGAGCAGTACTTC
clone size: -
D gene: -
J gene: TRBJ2-7
V gene: TRBV5-1

CDR3 protein: CSARLTGTVSEQYF
CDR3 DNA: TGCAGTGCTAGATTGACGGGGACGGTGAGTGAGCAGTACTTC
clone size: many
D gene: -
J gene: TRBJ2-7
V gene: TRBV20-1

CDR3 protein: CSARAGPGRSGRDTQYF
CDR3 DNA: TGCAGTGCTAGAGCCGGCCCCGGCAGGTCCGGTCGGGATACGCAGTATTTT
clone size: many
D gene: -
J gene: TRBJ2-3
V gene: TRBV20-1

CDR3 protein: CSVELGETQYF
CDR3 DNA: TGCAGCGTTGAATTGGGTGAGACCCAGTACTTC
clone size: few
D gene: -
J gene: TRBJ2-5
V gene: TRBV29-1

CDR3 protein: CASSQPGLGKNEQFF
CDR3 DNA: TGTGCCAGCAGCCAACCGGGACTAGGAAAGAATGAGCAGTTCTTC
clone size: many
D gene: TRBD2
J gene: TRBJ2-1
V gene: TRBV3-1

CDR3 protein: CASSRTSGSGETQYF
CDR3 DNA: TGTGCCAGCAGTCGTACTAGCGGGAGTGGAGAGACCCAGTACTTC
clone size: few
D gene: TRBD2
J gene: TRBJ2-5
V gene: TRBV6-1

CDR3 protein: CSVSDRVGQPQHF
CDR3 DNA: TGCAGCGTTTCGGACAGGGTGGGTCAGCCCCAGCATTTT
clone size: -
D gene: TRBD1
J gene: TRBJ1-5
V gene: TRBV29-1

CDR3 protein: CASRDGSRTDTQYF
CDR3 DNA: TGTGCCAGCCGGGACGGATCCCGCACAGATACGCAGTATTTT
clone size: few
D gene: -
J gene: TRBJ2-3
V gene: TRBV10-3

CDR3 protein: CASSTTGAGANVLTF
CDR3 DNA: TGTGCCAGCAGCACAACCGGAGCTGGGGCCAACGTCCTGACTTTC
clone size: few
D gene: -
J gene: TRBJ2-6
V gene: TRBV28

CDR3 protein: CASSQSAGASYEQYF
CDR3 DNA: TGTGCCAGCAGCCAGTCGGCAGGGGCCTCCTACGAGCAGTACTTC
clone size: -
D gene: -
J gene: TRBJ2-7
V gene: TRBV14

CDR3 protein: CASSEYSLGGGGTEAFF
CDR3 DNA: TGTGCCAGCAGTGAATATTCCTTGGGAGGTGGGGGCACTGAAGCTTTCTTT
clone size: few
D gene: -
J gene: TRBJ1-1
V gene: TRBV2

CDR3 protein: CSEGGTGRTDTQYF
CDR3 DNA: TGCAGTGAGGGTGGTACGGGGAGGACAGATACGCAGTATTTT
clone size: many
D gene: -
J gene: TRBJ2-3
V gene: TRBV20-1

CDR3 protein: CATSEAGTENENEQFF
CDR3 DNA: TGTGCCACCAGTGAAGCCGGGACTGAGAACGAAAATGAGCAGTTCTTC
clone size: many
D gene: -
J gene: TRBJ2-1
V gene: TRBV24-1

CDR3 protein: CASSVRTSGEQYF
CDR3 DNA: TGTGCCAGCAGCGTACGGACTAGCGGCGAGCAGTACTTC
clone size: many
D gene: TRBD2
J gene: TRBJ2-7
V gene: TRBV2

CDR3 protein: CASSIFGQAANYGYTF
CDR3 DNA: TGTGCCAGTAGTATATTCGGACAGGCGGCTAACTATGGCTACACCTTC
clone size: -
D gene: TRBD1
J gene: TRBJ1-2
V gene: TRBV19

CDR3 protein: CASSNSGRADTQYF
CDR3 DNA: TGTGCCAGCAGTAACAGCGGGAGAGCAGATACGCAGTATTTT
clone size: many
D gene: TRBD2
J gene: TRBJ2-3
V gene: TRBV27

CDR3 protein: CASSARTGLDYGYTF
CDR3 DNA: TGCGCCAGCAGCGCCCGGACAGGGTTGGACTATGGCTACACCTTC
clone size: many
D gene: TRBD1
J gene: TRBJ1-2
V gene: TRBV5-1

CDR3 protein: CASRPATSGIGADTQYF
CDR3 DNA: TGTGCCAGCAGACCAGCGACTAGCGGGATAGGAGCAGATACGCAGTATTTT
clone size: many
D gene: TRBD2
J gene: TRBJ2-3
V gene: TRBV2

CDR3 protein: CASSLGTVGGNTIYF
CDR3 DNA: TGTGCCAGCAGTCTCGGGACCGTGGGGGGGAACACCATATATTTT
clone size: few
D gene: -
J gene: TRBJ1-3
V gene: TRBV25-1

CDR3 protein: CASSPGLAGGEQFF
CDR3 DNA: TGTGCCAGCTCACCAGGACTAGCGGGAGGTGAGCAGTTCTTC
clone size: many
D gene: TRBD2
J gene: TRBJ2-1
V gene: TRBV18

CDR3 protein: CSVGGGGTDTQYF
CDR3 DNA: TGCAGCGTTGGTGGGGGCGGTACAGATACGCAGTATTTT
clone size: -
D gene: -
J gene: TRBJ2-3
V gene: TRBV29-1

CDR3 protein: CASSFSAYLSTYEQYF
CDR3 DNA: TGTGCCAGCAGCTTCTCCGCCTACCTTTCAACCTACGAGCAGTACTTC
clone size: few
D gene: -
J gene: TRBJ2-7
V gene: TRBV7-2

CDR3 protein: CASTNMDRINDNEQFF
CDR3 DNA: TGTGCCAGCACCAATATGGACCGAATAAATGACAATGAGCAGTTCTTC
clone size: many
D gene: -
J gene: TRBJ2-1
V gene: TRBV27